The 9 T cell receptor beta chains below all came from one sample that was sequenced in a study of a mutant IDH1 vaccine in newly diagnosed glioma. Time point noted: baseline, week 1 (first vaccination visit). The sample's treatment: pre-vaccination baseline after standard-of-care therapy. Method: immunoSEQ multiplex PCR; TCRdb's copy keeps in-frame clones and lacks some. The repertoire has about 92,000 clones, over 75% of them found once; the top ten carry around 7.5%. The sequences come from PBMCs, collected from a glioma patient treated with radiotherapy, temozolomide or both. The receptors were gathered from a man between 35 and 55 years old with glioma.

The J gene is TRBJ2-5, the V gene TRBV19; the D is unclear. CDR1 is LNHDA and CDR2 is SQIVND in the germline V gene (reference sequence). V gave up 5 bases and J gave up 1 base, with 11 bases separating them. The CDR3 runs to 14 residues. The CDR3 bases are TGTGCCAGTAGTCTAAGACGAGGCCAAGAGACCCAGTACTTC. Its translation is CASSLRRGQETQYF.

The CDR3 bases are TGTGCCAGGGGACAGCCAATGAACACTGAAGCTTTCTTT. This codes for CARGQPMNTEAFF. V is TRBV2 and J is TRBJ1-1; 7 nucleotides match TRBD1. This CDR3 spans 13 amino acids. Germline V gene sequence: CDR1 SNHLY, CDR2 FYNNEI. Trimming cost V 9 bases and J 0 bases; bases outside gene matches: 4.

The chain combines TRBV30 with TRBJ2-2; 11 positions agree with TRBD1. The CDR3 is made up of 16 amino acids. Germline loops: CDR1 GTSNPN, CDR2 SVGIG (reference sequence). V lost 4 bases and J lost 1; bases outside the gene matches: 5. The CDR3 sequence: CAWMGTGGWNTGELFF. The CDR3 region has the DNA TGTGCCTGGATGGGGACAGGGGGGTGGAACACCGGGGAGCTGTTTTTT. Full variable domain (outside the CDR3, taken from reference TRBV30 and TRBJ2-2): SQTIHQWPATLVQPVGSPLSLECTVEGTSNPNLYWYRQAAGRGLQLLFYSVGIGQISSEVPQNLSASRPQDRQFILSSKKLLLSDSGFYLCAWMGTGGWNTGELFFGEGSRLTVL.

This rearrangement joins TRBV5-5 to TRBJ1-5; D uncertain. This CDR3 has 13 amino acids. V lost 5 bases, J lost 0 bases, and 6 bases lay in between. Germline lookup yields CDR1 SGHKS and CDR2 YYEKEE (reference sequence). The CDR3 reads CASSPYSNQPQHF. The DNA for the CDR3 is TGTGCCAGCAGTCCTTATAGCAATCAGCCCCAGCATTTT.

CDR3 in DNA: TGTGCCAGCAGCCAAGGACTAGCGGGAGATTGGGGTGAGCAGTTCTTC. Its protein is CASSQGLAGDWGEQFF. The rearrangement links TRBV4-2 to TRBJ2-1, with 12 bases identical to TRBD2. Germline CDR1 and CDR2: LGHNA and YNFKEQ. The junction had 7 bases not matched to a gene; V was cut back by 1 base and J by 9 bases. CDR3 length: 16 amino acids.

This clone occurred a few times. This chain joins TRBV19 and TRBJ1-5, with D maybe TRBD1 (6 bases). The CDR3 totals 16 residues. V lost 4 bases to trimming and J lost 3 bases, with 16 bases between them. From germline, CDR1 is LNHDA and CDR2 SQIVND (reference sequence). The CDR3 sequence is CASSTPQGRYNQPQHF. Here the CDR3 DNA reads TGTGCCAGTAGTACCCCCCAGGGGCGGTACAATCAGCCCCAGCATTTT.

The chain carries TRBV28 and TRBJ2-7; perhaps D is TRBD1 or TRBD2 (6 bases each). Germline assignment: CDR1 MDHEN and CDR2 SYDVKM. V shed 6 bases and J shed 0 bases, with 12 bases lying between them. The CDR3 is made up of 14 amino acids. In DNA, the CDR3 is TGTGCCAGCAGAGCCAGGGGACTCTCCTACGAGCAGTACTTC. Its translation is CASRARGLSYEQYF.

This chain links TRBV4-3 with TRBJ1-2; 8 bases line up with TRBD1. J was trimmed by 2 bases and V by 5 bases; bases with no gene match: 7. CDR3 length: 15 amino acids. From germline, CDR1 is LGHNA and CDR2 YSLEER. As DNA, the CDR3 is TGCGCCAGCAGCGGACAGGGTACTTCAAACTATGGCTACACCTTC. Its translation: CASSGQGTSNYGYTF.

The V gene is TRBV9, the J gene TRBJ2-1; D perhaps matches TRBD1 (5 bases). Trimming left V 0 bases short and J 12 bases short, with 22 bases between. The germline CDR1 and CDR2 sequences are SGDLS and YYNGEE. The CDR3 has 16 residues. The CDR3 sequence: CASSVGFGETLRGQFF. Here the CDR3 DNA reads TGTGCCAGCAGCGTAGGTTTTGGAGAGACCCTAAGGGGGCAGTTCTTC. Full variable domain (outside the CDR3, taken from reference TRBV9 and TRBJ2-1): DSGVTQTPKHLITATGQRVTLRCSPRSGDLSVYWYQQSLDQGLQFLIQYYNGEERAKGNILERFSAQQFPDLHSELNLSSLELGDSALYFCASSVGFGETLRGQFFGPGTRLTVL.